Listed below are T cell receptor beta chains from one sample, sequenced in a study of cytotoxic CD8 clonotypes in ibrutinib-treated CLL. TCRdb keeps only in-frame clones here, not all; method: immunoSEQ multiplex PCR. The table includes 14,000 or so clones, roughly 76% detected once. Specimen: PBMCs, collected before ibrutinib treatment. Receptors originate from a human donor with chronic lymphocytic leukemia. CDR3s include the opening cysteine and the closing phenylalanine or tryptophan. D genes are given only for firm matches. Size tells how often a clone was seen (once, few, many) or the class of an expanded clone, and some rows leave it out.

NA,TRBV11-2,TRBJ2-7,NA,16,CASSPGGSGYPYEQYF,TGTGCCAGCAGCCCCGGGGGTAGCGGCTATCCCTACGAGCAGTACTTC
NA,TRBV19,TRBJ1-1,few,14,CASSLGGVGTEAFF,TGTGCCAGTAGCCTAGGGGGGGTTGGCACTGAAGCTTTCTTT
NA,TRBV11-3,TRBJ2-5,NA,13,CASSLESGETQYF,TGTGCCAGCAGCTTAGAGTCGGGGGAGACCCAGTACTTC
TRBD2,TRBV7-3,TRBJ2-5,NA,15,CASSPGGGPQETQYF,TGTGCCAGCAGCCCGGGAGGGGGGCCCCAAGAGACCCAGTACTTC
NA,TRBV7-2,TRBJ1-5,NA,14,CASSFFGANQPQHF,TGTGCCAGCAGCTTTTTCGGGGCCAATCAGCCCCAGCATTTT
NA,TRBV6-5,TRBJ1-2,few,15,CASSYSPTAYYGYTF,TGTGCCAGCAGTTACTCCCCGACAGCTTACTATGGCTACACCTTC
TRBD2,TRBV7-8,TRBJ2-2,few,15,CASSTGGANTGELFF,TGTGCCAGCAGCACCGGGGGGGCGAACACCGGGGAGCTGTTTTTT
TRBD1,TRBV29-1,TRBJ1-4,NA,16,CSVEDGWGDRDEKLFF,TGCAGCGTTGAAGATGGGTGGGGGGACAGGGATGAAAAACTGTTTTTT
TRBD1,TRBV7-9,TRBJ2-1,few,15,CASSPRDRAGNEQFF,TGTGCCAGCAGCCCCCGGGACAGGGCGGGCAATGAGCAGTTCTTC
NA,TRBV4-3,TRBJ1-2,NA,13,CASSQEGGYGYTF,TGCGCCAGCAGCCAAGAGGGGGGCTATGGCTACACCTTC
NA,TRBV27,TRBJ2-7,NA,12,CASSGWGYEQYF,TGTGCCAGCAGTGGGTGGGGTTACGAGCAGTACTTC
NA,TRBV19,TRBJ1-5,NA,17,CASSPSGAPGGEQPQHF,TGTGCCAGTAGTCCCTCTGGGGCCCCCGGGGGAGAGCAGCCCCAGCATTTT
TRBD2,TRBV7-2,TRBJ2-4,NA,17,CASSLRGGGEAKNIQYF,TGTGCCAGCAGCCTCCGTGGCGGGGGGGAGGCCAAAAACATTCAGTACTTC
TRBD1,TRBV6-5,TRBJ1-1,NA,14,CASSRPGQHTEAFF,TGTGCCAGCAGTCGGCCGGGACAGCACACTGAAGCTTTCTTT
NA,TRBV2,TRBJ2-1,NA,14,CASSEGPGGGEQFF,TGTGCCAGCAGTGAAGGACCAGGCGGGGGCGAGCAGTTCTTC
NA,TRBV6-1,TRBJ1-1,NA,14,CASSARGVNTEAFF,TGTGCCAGCAGTGCCAGGGGCGTGAACACTGAAGCTTTCTTT
NA,TRBV7-9,TRBJ1-1,NA,14,CASSFGPPGTEAFF,TGTGCCAGCAGCTTCGGACCCCCGGGGACTGAAGCTTTCTTT
NA,TRBV11-3,TRBJ2-3,NA,17,CASSLGKRESPTDTQYF,TGTGCCAGCAGCTTAGGGAAACGGGAGAGCCCCACAGATACGCAGTATTTT
NA,TRBV19,TRBJ2-3,once,14,CASSIRGYPDTQYF,TGTGCCAGTAGTATTCGGGGGTACCCAGATACGCAGTATTTT
NA,TRBV30,TRBJ1-1,NA,15,CAWSVGYAANTEAFF,TGTGCCTGGAGTGTAGGTTACGCGGCGAACACTGAAGCTTTCTTT
NA,TRBV10-3,TRBJ2-3,few,13,CAIRASLGDTQYF,TGTGCCATCAGGGCTAGCTTGGGAGATACGCAGTATTTT
NA,TRBV11-3,TRBJ2-5,once,14,CASSLDRGQETQYF,TGTGCCAGCAGCTTAGATCGGGGCCAAGAGACCCAGTACTTC
NA,TRBV9,TRBJ1-5,NA,15,CASSPHGSSNQPQHF,TGTGCCAGCAGCCCCCATGGGTCCAGCAATCAGCCCCAGCATTTT
NA,TRBV25-1,TRBJ2-7,NA,12,CASGRVAYEQYF,TGTGCCAGCGGCAGGGTTGCCTACGAGCAGTACTTC
TRBD2,TRBV4-2,TRBJ2-3,NA,14,CASSPHAGADTQYF,TGTGCCAGCAGCCCCCACGCGGGAGCAGATACGCAGTATTTT
NA,TRBV19,TRBJ2-7,NA,13,CASREGTGGEQYF,TGTGCCAGTAGGGAGGGGACCGGGGGCGAGCAGTACTTC
NA,TRBV7-6,TRBJ2-2,NA,14,CASSLALLTGELFF,TGTGCCAGCAGCTTAGCCCTCCTAACCGGGGAGCTGTTTTTT
NA,TRBV19,TRBJ1-1,NA,14,CASRRGALNTEAFF,TGTGCCAGTCGCCGGGGGGCCTTGAACACTGAAGCTTTCTTT
TRBD1,TRBV28,TRBJ1-1,few,14,CASRGGQTNTEAFF,TGTGCCAGCAGGGGGGGACAGACGAACACTGAAGCTTTCTTT
NA,TRBV10-3,TRBJ1-4,NA,17,CAISEGSGRPNGEKLFF,TGTGCCATCAGTGAGGGGTCGGGAAGACCGAACGGCGAAAAACTGTTTTTT
TRBD1,TRBV6-1,TRBJ2-3,NA,15,CATRRGQGSVDTQYF,TGTGCCACACGGCGGGGACAGGGGTCGGTAGATACGCAGTATTTT
NA,TRBV6-1,TRBJ1-6,NA,13,CASSVQGNSPLHF,TGTGCCAGCAGTGTTCAGGGGAATTCACCCCTCCACTTT
NA,TRBV30,TRBJ2-1,NA,14,CAWRRPQSYNEQFF,TGTGCCTGGAGGAGGCCCCAATCCTACAATGAGCAGTTCTTC
NA,TRBV30,TRBJ1-4,NA,13,CAWSSRAAEKLFF,TGTGCCTGGAGTAGCCGGGCCGCGGAAAAACTGTTTTTT
NA,TRBV2,TRBJ2-2,NA,15,CASSERARVTGELFF,TGTGCCAGCAGTGAAAGGGCCCGGGTCACCGGGGAGCTGTTTTTT
TRBD1,TRBV7-2,TRBJ1-2,NA,12,CASSHRGGGYTF,TGTGCCAGCAGCCACAGGGGGGGAGGCTACACCTTC
TRBD1,TRBV19,TRBJ2-5,NA,14,CASSLGQGWQTQYF,TGTGCCAGTAGCCTGGGACAGGGGTGGCAGACCCAGTACTTC
NA,TRBV19,TRBJ2-5,NA,15,CASSPRQGSGETQYF,TGTGCCAGTAGCCCCCGACAGGGCAGCGGGGAGACCCAGTACTTC
TRBD1,TRBV11-1,TRBJ1-2,NA,13,CASSGDRDYGYTF,TGTGCCAGCAGCGGGGACAGGGACTATGGCTACACCTTC
NA,TRBV7-9,TRBJ2-1,NA,12,CASSPGHNEQFF,TGTGCCAGCAGCCCCGGCCACAATGAGCAGTTCTTC